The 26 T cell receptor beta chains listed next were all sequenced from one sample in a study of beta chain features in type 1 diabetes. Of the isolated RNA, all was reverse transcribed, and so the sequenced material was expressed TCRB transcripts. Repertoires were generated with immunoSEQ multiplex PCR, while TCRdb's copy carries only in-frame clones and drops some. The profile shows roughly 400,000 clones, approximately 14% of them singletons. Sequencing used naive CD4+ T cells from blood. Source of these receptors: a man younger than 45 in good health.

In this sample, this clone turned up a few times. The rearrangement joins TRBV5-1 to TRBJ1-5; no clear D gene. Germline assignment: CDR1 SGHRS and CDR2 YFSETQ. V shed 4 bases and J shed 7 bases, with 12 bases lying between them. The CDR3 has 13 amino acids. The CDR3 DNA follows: TGCGCCAGCAGCCCACAACTGGGCCAGCCCCAGCATTTT. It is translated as CASSPQLGQPQHF.

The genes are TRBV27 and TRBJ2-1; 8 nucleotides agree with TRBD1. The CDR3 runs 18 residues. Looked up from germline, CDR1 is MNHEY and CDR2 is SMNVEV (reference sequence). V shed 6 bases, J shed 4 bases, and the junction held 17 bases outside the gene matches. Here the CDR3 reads CASRPDRAPFGAYNEQFF. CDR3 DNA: TGTGCCAGCAGACCGGACAGGGCCCCTTTTGGGGCTTACAATGAGCAGTTCTTC.

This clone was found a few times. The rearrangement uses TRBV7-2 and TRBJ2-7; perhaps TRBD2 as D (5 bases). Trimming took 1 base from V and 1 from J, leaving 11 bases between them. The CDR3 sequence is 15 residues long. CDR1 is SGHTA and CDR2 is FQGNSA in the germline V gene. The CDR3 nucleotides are TGTGCCAGCAGCTTAGACCAGCTAGCTTCCTACGAGCAGTACGTC. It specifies CASSLDQLASYEQYV.

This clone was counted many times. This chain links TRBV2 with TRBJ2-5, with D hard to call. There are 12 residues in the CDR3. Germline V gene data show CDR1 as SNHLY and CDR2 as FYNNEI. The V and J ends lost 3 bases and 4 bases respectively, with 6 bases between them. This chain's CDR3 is CASSELGETQYF. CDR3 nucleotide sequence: TGTGCCAGCAGTGAGTTAGGAGAGACCCAGTACTTC.

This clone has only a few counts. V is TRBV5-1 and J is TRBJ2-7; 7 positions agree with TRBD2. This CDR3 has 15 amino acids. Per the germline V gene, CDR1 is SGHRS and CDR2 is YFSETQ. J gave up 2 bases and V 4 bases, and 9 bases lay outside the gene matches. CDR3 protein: CASSPGGSGTYEQYV. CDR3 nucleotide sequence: TGCGCCAGCAGCCCAGGAGGGAGCGGGACCTACGAGCAGTACGTC.

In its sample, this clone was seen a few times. For the CDR3, the DNA is TGTGCCAGCAGCCAAGTCGGCAGGAGTTCGAACTATGGCTACACCTTC. Amino acids: CASSQVGRSSNYGYTF. This rearrangement joins TRBV14 to TRBJ1-2; the D is unclear. The CDR3 spans 16 residues. Looked up from germline, CDR1 is SGHDN and CDR2 is FVKESK. V was trimmed by 1 base and J by 2 bases, leaving 14 bases between them.

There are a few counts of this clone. The CDR3 nucleotides are TGTGCCAGCAGCCAAGGGAAGGGTTCCTACAATGAGCAGTTCTTC. Translated: CASSQGKGSYNEQFF. V and J are TRBV14 and TRBJ2-1; D gene uncertain. Per germline, CDR1 SGHDN and CDR2 FVKESK. The CDR3 runs 15 residues. V shed 1 base and J shed 1 base, with 8 bases lying between them.

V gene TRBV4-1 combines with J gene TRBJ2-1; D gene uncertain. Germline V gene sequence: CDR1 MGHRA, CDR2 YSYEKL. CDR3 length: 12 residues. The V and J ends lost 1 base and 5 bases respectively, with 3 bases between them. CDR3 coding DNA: TGCGCCAGCAGCCAAGTAAACAATGAGCAGTTCTTC. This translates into CASSQVNNEQFF.

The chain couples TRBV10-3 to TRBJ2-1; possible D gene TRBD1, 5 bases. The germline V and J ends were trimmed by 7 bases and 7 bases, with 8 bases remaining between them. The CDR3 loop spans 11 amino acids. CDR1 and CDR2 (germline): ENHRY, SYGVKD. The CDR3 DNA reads TGTGCCATCACCAACAGGAATGAGCAGTTCTTC. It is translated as CAITNRNEQFF.

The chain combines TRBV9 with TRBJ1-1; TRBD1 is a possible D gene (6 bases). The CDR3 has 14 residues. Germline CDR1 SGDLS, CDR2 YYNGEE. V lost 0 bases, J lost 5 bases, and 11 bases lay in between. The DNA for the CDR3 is TGTGCCAGCAGCGTAGCCGGGACACTTACTGAAGCTTTCTTT. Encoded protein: CASSVAGTLTEAFF.

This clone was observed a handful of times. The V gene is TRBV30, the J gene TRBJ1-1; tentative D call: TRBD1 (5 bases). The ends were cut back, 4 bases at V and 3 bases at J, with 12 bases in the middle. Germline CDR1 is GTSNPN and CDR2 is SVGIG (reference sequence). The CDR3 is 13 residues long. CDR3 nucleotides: TGTGCCTGGACGAGGGGTGGTGACACTGAAGCTTTCTTT. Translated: CAWTRGGDTEAFF. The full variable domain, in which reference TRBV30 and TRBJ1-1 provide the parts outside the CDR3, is SQTIHQWPATLVQPVGSPLSLECTVEGTSNPNLYWYRQAAGRGLQLLFYSVGIGQISSEVPQNLSASRPQDRQFILSSKKLLLSDSGFYLCAWTRGGDTEAFFGQGTRLTVV.

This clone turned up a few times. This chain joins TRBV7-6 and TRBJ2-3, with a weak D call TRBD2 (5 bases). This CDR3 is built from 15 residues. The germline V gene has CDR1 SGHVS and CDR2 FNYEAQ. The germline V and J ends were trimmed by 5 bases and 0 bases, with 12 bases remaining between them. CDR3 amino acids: CASSPLGFSTDTQYF. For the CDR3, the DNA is TGTGCCAGCAGCCCACTAGGCTTTAGCACAGATACGCAGTATTTT.

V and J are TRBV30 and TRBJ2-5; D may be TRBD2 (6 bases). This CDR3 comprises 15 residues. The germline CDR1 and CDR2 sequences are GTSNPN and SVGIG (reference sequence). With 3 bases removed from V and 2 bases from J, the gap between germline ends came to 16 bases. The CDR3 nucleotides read TGTGCCTGGAGCCTCAGGCGGAGGGTACAAGAGACCCAGTACTTC. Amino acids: CAWSLRRRVQETQYF.

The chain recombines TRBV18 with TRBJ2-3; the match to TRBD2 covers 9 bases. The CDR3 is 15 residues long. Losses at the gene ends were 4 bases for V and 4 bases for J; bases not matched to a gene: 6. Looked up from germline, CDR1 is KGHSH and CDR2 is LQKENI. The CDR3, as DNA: TGTGCCAGCTCACAACTAGCGGGCTTGCCAGATACGCAGTATTTT. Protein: CASSQLAGLPDTQYF.

CDR3 sequence (DNA): TGTGCCAGCAGCACCACGACAGGGGCCTCCTACGAGCAGTACTTC. The encoded protein is CASSTTTGASYEQYF. The chain combines TRBV9 with TRBJ2-7, with 8 nucleotides matching TRBD1. The germline gives CDR1 SGDLS, CDR2 YYNGEE. The CDR3 is 15 amino acids. V trimming: 4 bases; J trimming: 0 bases; junction bases outside the gene matches: 6.

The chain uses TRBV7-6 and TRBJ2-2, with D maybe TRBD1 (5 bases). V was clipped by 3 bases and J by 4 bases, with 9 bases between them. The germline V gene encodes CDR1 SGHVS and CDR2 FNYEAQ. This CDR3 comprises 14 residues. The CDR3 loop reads CASSLTEFTGELFF. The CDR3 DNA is TGTGCCAGCAGCTTGACAGAGTTCACCGGGGAGCTGTTTTTT. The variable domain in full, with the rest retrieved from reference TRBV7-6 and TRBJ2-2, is GAGVSQSPRYKVTKRGQDVALRCDPISGHVSLYWYRQALGQGPEFLTYFNYEAQQDKSGLPNDRFSAERPEGSISTLTIQRTEQRDSAMYRCASSLTEFTGELFFGEGSRLTVL.

The CDR3 sequence: CASSPLLAGAEETQYF. The CDR3 bases are TGTGCCAGCAGTCCCCTACTAGCGGGAGCGGAAGAGACCCAGTACTTC. The V gene is TRBV27, the J gene TRBJ2-5; 11 bases line up with TRBD2. There are 16 residues in the CDR3. The trim removed 5 bases at V and 3 bases at J, leaving 8 bases unmatched. Germline V CDR1 and CDR2: MNHEY, SMNVEV (reference sequence).

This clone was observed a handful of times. CDR3 sequence: CASSTITGETQYF. For the CDR3, the DNA is TGTGCCAGCTCTACGATAACGGGGGAGACCCAGTACTTC. The rearrangement joins TRBV18 to TRBJ2-5, with D possibly being TRBD2 (5 bases). Germline CDR1 is KGHSH and CDR2 is LQKENI. The CDR3 sequence is 13 residues long. Trimming cost V 6 bases and J 5 bases, with 13 bases left between them.

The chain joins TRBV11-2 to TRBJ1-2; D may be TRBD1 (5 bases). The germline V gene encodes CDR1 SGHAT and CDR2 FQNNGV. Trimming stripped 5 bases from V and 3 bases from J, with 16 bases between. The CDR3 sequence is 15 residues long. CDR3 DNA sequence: TGTGCCAGCAGCCTCCTTGTAATAGGGGACTATGGCTACACCTTC. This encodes CASSLLVIGDYGYTF.

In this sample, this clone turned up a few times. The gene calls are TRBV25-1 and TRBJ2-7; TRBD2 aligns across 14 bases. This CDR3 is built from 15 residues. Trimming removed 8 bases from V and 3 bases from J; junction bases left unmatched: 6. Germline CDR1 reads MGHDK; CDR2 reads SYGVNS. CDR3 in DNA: TGTGCCAGCGCCGGACTAGCGGGGGGATTCTACGAGCAGTACTTC. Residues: CASAGLAGGFYEQYF.

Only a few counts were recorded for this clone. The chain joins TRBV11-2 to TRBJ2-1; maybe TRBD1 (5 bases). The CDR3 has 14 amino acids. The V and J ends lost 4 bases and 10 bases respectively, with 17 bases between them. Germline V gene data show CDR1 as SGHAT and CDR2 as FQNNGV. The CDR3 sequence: CASSYRLGLGEQFF. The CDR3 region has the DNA TGTGCCAGCAGCTACAGGCTAGGATTGGGGGAGCAGTTCTTC.

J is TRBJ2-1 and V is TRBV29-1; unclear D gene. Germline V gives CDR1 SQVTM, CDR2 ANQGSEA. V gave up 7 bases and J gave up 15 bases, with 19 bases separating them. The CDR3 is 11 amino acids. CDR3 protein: CSATLASGGFF. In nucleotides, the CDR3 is TGCAGCGCTACCCTGGCCTCTGGTGGGTTCTTC.

The CDR3 bases are TGCGCCAGCAGGATAGGGGGTGCGGGACCCCCAGATACGCAGTATTTT. Its translation: CASRIGGAGPPDTQYF. This chain connects TRBV5-1 to TRBJ2-3; either TRBD1 or TRBD2 may supply D (6 bases each). Germline assignment: CDR1 SGHRS and CDR2 YFSETQ. The CDR3 consists of 16 residues. With 5 bases removed from V and 4 bases from J, the gap between germline ends came to 20 bases.

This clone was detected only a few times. The CDR3 here is CASSLGTGEETQYF. In nucleotides, the CDR3 is TGTGCCAGCAGCTTAGGAACAGGGGAGGAGACCCAGTACTTC. V usage is TRBV7-9 and J usage is TRBJ2-5; 7 nucleotides match TRBD1. Germline V gene sequence: CDR1 SEHNR, CDR2 FQNEAQ (reference sequence). With V trimmed by 1 base and J by 5 bases, 4 bases remained unmatched. The CDR3 has 14 amino acids.

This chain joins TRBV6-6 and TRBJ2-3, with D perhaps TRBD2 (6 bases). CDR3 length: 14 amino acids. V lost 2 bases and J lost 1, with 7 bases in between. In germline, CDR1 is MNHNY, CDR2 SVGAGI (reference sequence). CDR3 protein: CASSYREGTDTQYF. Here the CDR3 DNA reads TGTGCCAGCAGTTACAGGGAGGGCACAGATACGCAGTATTTT.

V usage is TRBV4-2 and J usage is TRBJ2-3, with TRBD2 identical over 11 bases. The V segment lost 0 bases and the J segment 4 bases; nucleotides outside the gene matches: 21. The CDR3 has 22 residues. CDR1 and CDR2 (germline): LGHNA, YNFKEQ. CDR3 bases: TGTGCCAGCAGCCAAGATCTAAAAGGTTTGGCTAGCGGGAGGTTCCGCCCAGATACGCAGTATTTT. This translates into CASSQDLKGLASGRFRPDTQYF.